This T cell receptor (beta chain) was documented in a study of CD8+ T cells in alopecia areata. In the case of four to six patients, the CD4+ cells were sorted into CD25+CD127- cells. The CDR3 is made up of 14 amino acids. The trim removed 7 bases at V and 5 bases at J, leaving 7 bases unmatched. CDR1 MNHEY and CDR2 SVGAGI come from the germline V gene. Sequencing relied on a cDNA template that was reverse transcribed from extracted RNA. The assay was immunoSEQ multiplex PCR, and TCRdb's table has in-frame clones only and misses some. Of some 20,000 clones in the sample, more than 60% were seen once. The rearrangement links TRBV6-5 to TRBJ2-3; 9 bases are shared with TRBD2. The clonotype was recovered from a human donor with alopecia areata. The sequencing input was CD4+ Tregs sorted from blood. The CDR3 DNA reads TGTGCCAGCAATAGCGGGAGAGGGGGAGATACGCAGTATTTT. Translating gives CASNSGRGGDTQYF.